This T cell receptor (beta chain) was captured by sequencing in a study of T cells expressing NK-cell markers. The CDR3 is made up of 15 amino acids. Germline V lookup: CDR1 LGHNA, CDR2 YSLEER. After re-calling the 5' RACE reads, TCRdb lists one entry per CDR3 protein, DNA absent. The sample holds a few hundred thousand distinct CDR3 sequences. The TCR originated in a man aged 18 to 30 in good health. This chain connects TRBV4-3 to TRBJ2-2; the D gene TCRdb calls, TRBD2, cannot be checked with no DNA. Material: blood T cells: a sorted CD56 or NKG2C T cell subset, CD4+ or CD8+ T cells, or bulk PBMC T cells (not recorded which). This CDR3 reads CASSLAVLDTGELFF.